These 29 T cell receptor beta chains originate from one sample sequenced in a study of naive and memory T cell subsets. The beta constant-region primer was an equimolar mix of two oligonucleotides covering TRBC1 and TRBC2. Four rounds of PCR amplified the ligated cDNA using nested alpha and beta constant-region primers plus SP2. TCRdb re-analysed the UMI-ligation and nested PCR reads in MiXCR, keeping a single row per CDR3 protein. This sample has some 110,000 distinct CDR3 sequences; approximately 37% occur once, and the top ten carry approximately 0.9%. The source material was central memory CD4+ T cells from blood. These receptor sequences come from a human donor in good health.

The J gene is TRBJ2-5, the V gene TRBV5-8; the match to TRBD1 covers 7 bases. Germline CDR1 SGHTS, CDR2 YDEGEE. Trimming at V came to 0 bases and at J to 2 bases, leaving 4 bases not matched to a gene. This CDR3 region has 15 residues. The CDR3 region is CASSLGQGLQETQYF. DNA of the CDR3: TGTGCCAGCAGCTTGGGACAGGGCCTACAAGAGACCCAGTACTTC.

In its sample, this clonotype was seen a few times. The J gene is TRBJ2-7, the V gene TRBV7-2; 10 bases match TRBD1. The J segment lost 6 bases and the V segment lost 5 bases, leaving 7 bases of the junction unmatched. CDR1 and CDR2 (germline): SGHTA, FQGNSA. This CDR3 is built from 14 residues. This CDR3 reads CASSRDRGRFEQYF. DNA of the CDR3: TGTGCCAGCAGCCGAGACAGGGGGCGATTCGAGCAGTACTTC.

The rearrangement joins TRBV19 to TRBJ1-5; 8 bases align to TRBD1. The ends lost 4 bases at V and 4 bases at J; junction bases unmatched: 12. Germline CDR1 is LNHDA and CDR2 is SQIVND (reference sequence). The CDR3 is 17 residues long. For the CDR3, the DNA is TGTGCCAGTAGTAATCTGGGACAGGCCCGACGGAATCAGCCCCAGCATTTT. It specifies CASSNLGQARRNQPQHF.

This clonotype appeared a few times. The chain links TRBV12-5 to TRBJ1-4, with a tentative D call TRBD1 (6 bases). Germline V gene lookup returns CDR1 LGHNT and CDR2 FRNRAP. Trimming pared 4 bases from V and 8 bases from J, leaving 26 bases between. The CDR3 covers 18 residues. CDR3 in DNA: TGTGCTAGTGGTTCTGGACAGACGACATACCTGAAGGCCGAAAAACTGTTTTTT. Translating it yields CASGSGQTTYLKAEKLFF.

This clonotype showed up just a few times. The chain links TRBV7-2 to TRBJ1-1; no definite D call. From germline, CDR1 is SGHTA and CDR2 FQGNSA. Trimming took 5 bases from V and 7 from J, leaving 14 bases between them. The CDR3 has 13 amino acids. The CDR3 nucleotides read TGTGCCAGCAGCAGTCCTATCGTAGGTGAAGCTTTCTTT. Translation: CASSSPIVGEAFF.

This chain uses TRBV29-1 with TRBJ2-5; D is possibly TRBD1 (5 bases). Germline V gene lookup returns CDR1 SQVTM and CDR2 ANQGSEA. This CDR3 has 12 residues. Trimming took 6 bases from V and 5 from J, leaving 13 bases between them. The CDR3 DNA reads as TGCAGCGTCCCGGGTCCAGGGGAGACCCAGTACTTC. Its translation: CSVPGPGETQYF.

The rearrangement uses TRBV2 and TRBJ2-7, with TRBD2 matching 8 bases. The V segment lost 7 bases and the J segment 6 bases; nucleotides outside the gene matches: 11. Germline V CDR1 and CDR2: SNHLY, FYNNEI. The CDR3 sequence is 14 residues long. CDR3 loop: CASTRTGSGVEQYF. The CDR3 bases are TGTGCCAGCACCCGAACGGGTAGCGGGGTCGAGCAGTACTTC.

In this sample, this clonotype turned up a few times. This sequence joins TRBV6-5 and TRBJ2-1; TRBD2 agrees at 8 bases. There are 16 residues in the CDR3. J gave up 3 bases and V 2 bases, and 6 bases lay outside the gene matches. The V gene's germline CDR1 is MNHEY and CDR2 SVGAGI. The CDR3 loop reads CASSYLGGGDYNEQFF. The DNA of the CDR3 is TGTGCCAGCAGTTACCTCGGGGGGGGTGACTACAATGAGCAGTTCTTC.

This clonotype has only a few counts. The chain carries TRBV29-1 and TRBJ1-5; TRBD1 is a possible D gene (6 bases). The CDR3 is made up of 13 amino acids. The germline V gene encodes CDR1 SQVTM and CDR2 ANQGSEA. V lost 4 bases and J lost 6, with 13 bases in between. The CDR3 sequence: CSVGVTGFQPQHF. In DNA form, the CDR3 reads TGCAGCGTTGGAGTAACAGGGTTTCAGCCCCAGCATTTT. The full variable domain, its missing parts supplied by reference TRBV29-1 and TRBJ1-5, is SAVISQKPSRDICQRGTSLTIQCQVDSQVTMMFWYRQQPGQSLTLIATANQGSEATYESGFVIDKFPISRPNLTFSTLTVSNMSPEDSSIYLCSVGVTGFQPQHFGDGTRLSIL.

This clonotype was recorded at least ten times. V gene TRBV29-1 combines with J gene TRBJ2-7; tentatively, D is TRBD1 (6 bases). The CDR3 is 15 amino acids. Trimming removed 3 bases at V and 6 bases at J, with 21 bases between. CDR1 is SQVTM and CDR2 is ANQGSEA in the germline V gene. In DNA, the CDR3 is TGCAGCGTTGAGTCCCGGGACACAGTTCCTGTCGAGCAGTACTTC. It encodes CSVESRDTVPVEQYF.

This clonotype occurred a few times. The chain has TRBV28 and TRBJ1-6; no definite D call. The V gene's germline CDR1 is MDHEN and CDR2 SYDVKM. V was trimmed by 8 bases and J by 10 bases, leaving 15 bases between them. The CDR3 has 13 amino acids. The CDR3, as DNA: TGTGCCAGCTGCCCCGGTGTAGGATCACCCCTCCACTTT. Translating gives CASCPGVGSPLHF.

The chain joins TRBV7-9 to TRBJ2-3; possibly TRBD1 or TRBD2 for D (5 bases each). CDR3 length equals 17 residues. Between the trimmed V and J ends, which lost 2 bases and 2 bases, there was a span of 17 bases. The germline V gene encodes CDR1 SEHNR and CDR2 FQNEAQ (reference sequence). Here the CDR3 DNA reads TGTGCCAGCAGCTTACGAGGTGGGACGATACCCACAGATACGCAGTATTTT. It specifies CASSLRGGTIPTDTQYF.

The chain links TRBV28 to TRBJ1-5, with 9 nucleotides matching TRBD1. The germline gives CDR1 MDHEN, CDR2 SYDVKM. The CDR3 consists of 13 residues. The ends lost 8 bases at V and 7 bases at J; junction bases unmatched: 6. CDR3 sequence (DNA): TGTGCCAGCTTAACAGGGGGCGGGCAGCCCCAGCATTTT. Protein: CASLTGGGQPQHF.

This clonotype occurred a few times. The chain joins TRBV29-1 to TRBJ1-2; D perhaps matches TRBD1 (6 bases). The CDR3 covers 14 residues. Germline loops: CDR1 SQVTM, CDR2 ANQGSEA. V was cut by 0 bases and J by 4 bases, with 12 bases left in between. Here the CDR3 reads CSVEDRGAGYGYTF. The CDR3 region has the DNA TGCAGCGTTGAAGACCGGGGGGCCGGCTATGGCTACACCTTC.

This clonotype turned up a few times. The rearrangement joins TRBV5-1 to TRBJ2-1, with TRBD1 identical over 12 bases. The CDR3 length is 17 residues. Germline V gene data show CDR1 as SGHRS and CDR2 as YFSETQ. Losses at the gene ends were 0 bases for V and 9 bases for J; bases not matched to a gene: 10. CDR3 nucleotides: TGCGCCAGCAGCTTGGCCGTAGGGGGACAGGGGGCAGGTGAGCAGTTCTTC. Encoded protein: CASSLAVGGQGAGEQFF.

V and J are TRBV28 and TRBJ2-5; D possibly corresponds to TRBD2 (6 bases). The CDR3 is 16 residues long. V dropped 1 base and J dropped 7 bases, with 19 bases sitting between them. From germline, CDR1 is MDHEN and CDR2 SYDVKM. In DNA form, the CDR3 reads TGTGCCAGCAGTTTATCTTCCGCTAGCGTGAGGGGGACCCAGTACTTC. It yields the protein CASSLSSASVRGTQYF.

This sequence joins TRBV30 and TRBJ2-2, with 13 bases matching TRBD2. The CDR3 loop spans 15 amino acids. Germline V gene data show CDR1 as GTSNPN and CDR2 as SVGIG (reference sequence). J was trimmed by 4 bases and V by 3 bases; bases with no gene match: 2. For the CDR3, the DNA is TGTGCCTGGAGGAGACTAGCGGGAGGCACCGGGGAGCTGTTTTTT. Translating it yields CAWRRLAGGTGELFF.

This clonotype showed up just a few times. The chain joins TRBV19 to TRBJ2-1; 12 bases are a match to TRBD1. The V and J ends lost 9 bases and 9 bases, in that order; junction bases with no gene match: 6. This CDR3 is built from 13 residues. Germline CDR1 and CDR2: LNHDA and SQIVND (reference sequence). CDR3 in DNA: TGTGCCAGCCGGGACAGGGGGCCCTCTGAGCAGTTCTTC. Translated, it gives CASRDRGPSEQFF.

As to this clonotype: A much larger clone lies a single base off, so this may be a read error. V is TRBV27 and J is TRBJ2-1; 7 bases are a match to TRBD2. In germline, CDR1 is MNHEY, CDR2 SMNVEV (reference sequence). The CDR3 extends over 15 amino acids. The CDR3 loop reads CASTIGLGKNNEQIF. The CDR3 DNA is TGTGCCAGCACCATTGGACTAGGGAAGAACAATGAGCAGATCTTC.

The gene calls are TRBV28 and TRBJ2-7; D may match TRBD1 or TRBD2 (5 bases each). The germline V and J ends were trimmed by 7 bases and 6 bases, with 16 bases remaining between them. The CDR3 totals 13 residues. CDR1 and CDR2 (germline): MDHEN, SYDVKM. CDR3 protein: CASTAGGGGEQYF. In nucleotides, the CDR3 is TGTGCCAGCACTGCAGGTGGGGGTGGCGAGCAGTACTTC.

V is TRBV5-6 and J is TRBJ2-4, with no clear D. CDR1 is SGHDT and CDR2 is YYEEEE in the germline V gene. V lost 2 bases and J lost 0, with 6 bases in between. CDR3 length: 14 residues. DNA for the CDR3: TGTGCCAGCAGCTTTCCTACAGCCAAAAACATTCAGTACTTC. Residues: CASSFPTAKNIQYF.

This clonotype was picked up a small number of times. V is TRBV4-1 and J is TRBJ2-7; unclear D gene. V was trimmed by 1 base and J by 5 bases, leaving 18 bases between them. This CDR3 comprises 16 residues. Germline assignment: CDR1 MGHRA and CDR2 YSYEKL. The DNA for the CDR3 is TGCGCCAGCAGCCAAGCTCCCCTCAGGTTGGTCAACGAGCAGTACTTC. Protein product: CASSQAPLRLVNEQYF.

V and J are TRBV6-6 and TRBJ2-7; D may correspond to TRBD1 or TRBD2 (5 bases each). CDR3 length: 15 amino acids. The germline V gene has CDR1 MNHNY and CDR2 SVGAGI (reference sequence). V was trimmed by 2 bases and J by 0 bases, leaving 11 bases between them. CDR3 amino acids: CASSYRERGSYEQYF. CDR3 DNA: TGTGCCAGCAGTTACAGGGAGAGGGGCTCCTACGAGCAGTACTTC.

The chain uses TRBV6-6 and TRBJ2-1, with TRBD2 matching over 11 bases. The V segment lost 4 bases and the J segment 5 bases; nucleotides outside the gene matches: 10. This CDR3 comprises 17 residues. CDR1 is MNHNY, CDR2 SVGAGI, per germline (reference sequence). The CDR3 sequence is CASSWDGSGRADNEQFF. CDR3 DNA sequence: TGTGCCAGCAGTTGGGATGGTAGCGGGAGGGCCGACAATGAGCAGTTCTTC.

This clonotype turned up a few times. The chain recombines TRBV12-3 or TRBV12-4 with TRBJ1-1; D unresolved. V was trimmed by 3 bases and J by 6 bases, leaving 14 bases between them. This CDR3 spans 14 amino acids. CDR3 in amino acids: CASSFTALLAEAFF. DNA for the CDR3: TGTGCCAGCAGTTTCACCGCGCTCTTGGCTGAAGCTTTCTTT.

The sample holds many counts of this clonotype. The genes are TRBV27 and TRBJ2-5; 7 bases fit TRBD1. This CDR3 is 16 amino acids long. The germline gives CDR1 MNHEY, CDR2 SMNVEV (reference sequence). The V segment lost 8 bases and the J segment 1 base; nucleotides outside the gene matches: 13. The CDR3 DNA reads as TGTGCCAGCGGATTTCGACTCGACAGGGTCCAAGAGACCCAGTACTTC. It codes for CASGFRLDRVQETQYF.

This clonotype was found a few times. J is TRBJ2-1 and V is TRBV24-1, with D maybe TRBD2 (5 bases). V lost 2 bases to trimming and J lost 6 bases, with 16 bases between them. The germline gives CDR1 KGHDR, CDR2 SFDVKD. The CDR3 extends over 16 amino acids. In nucleotides, the CDR3 is TGTGCCACCAGTGATTCCGGGCCACTAGTGCGCAATGAGCAGTTCTTC. Translation: CATSDSGPLVRNEQFF.

The J gene is TRBJ1-1, the V gene TRBV12-3 or TRBV12-4; D unclear. The V and J ends lost 3 bases and 7 bases respectively, with 12 bases between them. CDR3 length: 13 amino acids. In DNA, the CDR3 is TGTGCCAGCAGTTTGAGTCGTGTGGGTGAAGCTTTCTTT. This translates into CASSLSRVGEAFF.

This clonotype was seen a few times. The chain couples TRBV4-3 to TRBJ2-3; D is perhaps TRBD2 (5 bases). V was trimmed by 2 bases and J by 1 base, leaving 13 bases between them. The CDR3 sequence is 16 residues long. Germline V gives CDR1 LGHNA, CDR2 YSLEER. The chain's CDR3 is CASSQQDGRRTDTQYF. CDR3 bases: TGCGCCAGCAGCCAACAAGATGGGAGACGCACAGATACGCAGTATTTT.